This TCR beta chain was sequenced during a study of blood T cells in healthy people across ages. Points from the study as a whole: Compared with aged donors, long-lived donors showed fewer expanded clones, suggesting selection.

Primers used in a second PCR of about 6 to 11 cycles were a sample-barcoded 5' primer and a J-beta primer mix. Samples each returned at least 2.5 million CDR3-containing paired-end reads. MiXCR, run by TCRdb on the 5' RACE reads, gives a single entry per CDR3 protein. The sample shows 710,000 or so distinct CDR3 sequences, 32% of them seen only once. This clonotype appeared a few times. Its cognate antigen is unknown. There were healthy Caucasian individuals from Russia, aged about 6 to 100, serving as donors. The sequence derives from an elderly woman in good health. Sequencing was carried out using blood.

DNA for the CDR3: TGTGCCAGCAGGGAACCCAACACTGAAGCTTTCTTT. Its translation is CASREPNTEAFF. The V call is TRBV28, the J call TRBJ1-1; D not certain. The CDR3 loop spans 12 amino acids. The germline V gene encodes CDR1 MDHEN and CDR2 SYDVKM. The ends were cut back, 6 bases at V and 2 bases at J, with 7 bases in the middle.